This T cell receptor beta chain is drawn from a study of control samples from healthy donors and cancer patients. CDR3 size: 15 residues. Deletions cut 6 bases from V and 6 bases from J, with 17 bases between. Germline CDR1 reads MNHNY; CDR2 reads SVGAGI (reference sequence). Measured with immunoSEQ multiplex PCR; TCRdb has only the in-frame clones, and not every one. The sample contains under 150,000 clones, around nine tenths of which appear only once. The sequence derives from a man aged 30 to 39 in good health. The sample taken for sequencing was blood. The chain links TRBV6-6 to TRBJ2-2, with D unresolved. The CDR3 nucleotides read TGTGCCAGCAGGGTGACAAAGGCGGACGCCGGGGAGCTGTTTTTT. It specifies CASRVTKADAGELFF.